One sample yielded the 13 T cell receptor beta chains listed below, sequenced in a study of memory CD4+ T cells and cytomegalovirus serostatus. Single viable CD3+CD4+CD8-CD45RO+ cells were sorted as the memory CD4+ T cells. Only in-frame clones appear in the TCRdb table, and some are missing; sequencing was by immunoSEQ multiplex PCR. In the table there are tens of thousands of clones, around 78% of which are singletons. The sample was memory CD4+ T cells from blood. The receptors shown here come from an adult in good health and CMV-seronegative.

The V gene is TRBV6-5, the J gene TRBJ1-5; 10 positions agree with TRBD1. CDR3 length: 15 amino acids. Germline V gives CDR1 MNHEY, CDR2 SVGAGI. J was trimmed by 5 bases and V by 5 bases; bases with no gene match: 6. The CDR3 region has the DNA TGTGCCAGCAGTCTGGGACAGGGGTCCTATCAGCCCCAGCATTTT. Translating gives CASSLGQGSYQPQHF.

This chain links TRBV15 with TRBJ2-7, with unresolved D. This CDR3 has 17 amino acids. V lost 0 bases to trimming and J lost 0 bases, with 15 bases between them. CDR1 and CDR2 (germline): LNHNV, YYDKDF (reference sequence). As DNA, the CDR3 is TGTGCCACCAGCAGAGATGCCGGACGGAGAAGCTCCTACGAGCAGTACTTC. Translation gives CATSRDAGRRSSYEQYF.

V is TRBV2 and J is TRBJ1-4, with a weak D call TRBD1 (5 bases). The V and J ends lost 4 bases and 4 bases respectively, with 10 bases between them. This CDR3 has 14 amino acids. Looked up from germline, CDR1 is SNHLY and CDR2 is FYNNEI. For the CDR3, the DNA is TGTGCCAGCAGTGGCGAACAGGTTAATGAAAAACTGTTTTTT. Its translation: CASSGEQVNEKLFF.

The rearrangement links TRBV19 to TRBJ1-1; 9 bases are a match to TRBD1. This CDR3 has 18 amino acids. CDR1 is LNHDA and CDR2 is SQIVND in the germline V gene (reference sequence). Trimming removed 0 bases from V and 1 base from J; junction bases left unmatched: 9. The CDR3: CASSIEGKGTGRNTEAFF. The CDR3 DNA reads TGTGCCAGTAGTATAGAGGGAAAGGGGACAGGGAGGAACACTGAAGCTTTCTTT.

The gene calls are TRBV28 and TRBJ1-2; possible D gene TRBD1, 6 bases. Per germline, CDR1 MDHEN and CDR2 SYDVKM. V lost 3 bases and J 8 bases, leaving 19 bases between the germline ends. The CDR3 is 15 amino acids. The CDR3 loop reads CASSFTNNRVRGYTF. CDR3 DNA sequence: TGTGCCAGCAGTTTTACCAATAACAGGGTCCGAGGCTACACCTTC.

This clone has only a few counts. This rearrangement joins TRBV28 to TRBJ1-5, with 9 nucleotides matching TRBD1. V shed 2 bases and J 4 bases; nucleotides not matched to a gene: 9. The CDR3 extends over 17 amino acids. The germline V gene encodes CDR1 MDHEN and CDR2 SYDVKM. The CDR3 spells CASSLGLTGGRNQPQHF. The CDR3 DNA follows: TGTGCCAGCAGTTTAGGCCTGACAGGGGGACGGAATCAGCCCCAGCATTTT.

This clone was detected once. This rearrangement joins TRBV4-3 to TRBJ2-2, with D perhaps being TRBD1 or TRBD2 (5 bases each). Trimming left V 0 bases short and J 5 bases short, with 28 bases between. The CDR3 is made up of 21 amino acids. CDR1 is LGHNA and CDR2 is YSLEER in the germline V gene. The CDR3 DNA follows: TGCGCCAGCAGCCAAGATAACTGGACGCTTGGGGCTAGTGGGAGAACCGGGGAGCTGTTTTTT. Its protein product is CASSQDNWTLGASGRTGELFF.

V gene TRBV27 combines with J gene TRBJ1-2; weak D call: TRBD1 (5 bases). The CDR3 consists of 14 residues. Looked up from germline, CDR1 is MNHEY and CDR2 is SMNVEV (reference sequence). The V and J ends lost 6 bases and 4 bases respectively, with 15 bases between them. The CDR3 sequence is CASRRDGRGYGYTF. The DNA of the CDR3 is TGTGCCAGCAGACGGGACGGTCGGGGCTATGGCTACACCTTC.

This clone was observed a few times. CDR3 sequence reads: CASRTTVSAVQYF. The CDR3 DNA follows: TGTGCCAGTCGTACAACAGTGTCTGCCGTGCAGTACTTC. The rearrangement joins TRBV27 to TRBJ2-7; no clear D gene. Trimming removed 9 bases from V and 9 bases from J, with 21 bases in between. Germline-derived CDR1 and CDR2 are MNHEY and SMNVEV (reference sequence). The CDR3 covers 13 residues.

V gene TRBV6-5 combines with J gene TRBJ2-7; possibly TRBD1 or TRBD2 for D (5 bases each). The V gene lost 0 bases and the J gene lost 4 bases, with 10 bases spanning the gap. Germline-derived CDR1 and CDR2 are MNHEY and SVGAGI. There are 14 residues in the CDR3. The CDR3 region is CASSYSWGTYEQYF. The CDR3 nucleotides are TGTGCCAGCAGTTACTCATGGGGGACGTACGAGCAGTACTTC.

The chain has TRBV7-9 and TRBJ1-2; TRBD1 matches 8 bases. Germline V CDR1 and CDR2: SEHNR, FQNEAQ (reference sequence). J was trimmed by 7 bases and V by 0 bases; bases with no gene match: 7. The CDR3 length is 15 residues. The DNA of the CDR3 is TGTGCCAGCAGCTTAGCGGTCGCAGGGGGCTTTGGCTACACCTTC. Its translation: CASSLAVAGGFGYTF.

The chain carries TRBV4-3 and TRBJ2-7; 8 bases are shared with TRBD1. After removal of 1 base from V and 2 bases from J, the junction contained 7 bases not matched to a gene. The germline gives CDR1 LGHNA, CDR2 YSLEER. CDR3 length equals 16 residues. The DNA for the CDR3 is TGCGCCAGCAGCCAAGGGATTACAGGGGGTGCCTACGAGCAGTACTTC. Protein sequence: CASSQGITGGAYEQYF.

The chain couples TRBV19 to TRBJ2-7; 8 nucleotides match TRBD1. The CDR3 runs to 15 residues. Germline V gene sequence: CDR1 LNHDA, CDR2 SQIVND (reference sequence). V was pared by 3 bases and J by 3 bases, with 7 bases of the junction left unmatched. The CDR3 region is CASSIKTGVNYEQYF. The CDR3 region has the DNA TGTGCCAGTAGTATTAAGACAGGGGTAAACTACGAGCAGTACTTC.